This T cell receptor beta chain comes out of a study of blood T cell repertoires in COVID-19. The V segment lost 5 bases and the J segment 3 bases; nucleotides outside the gene matches: 7. This CDR3 is 14 amino acids long. Germline CDR1 is SGHRS and CDR2 is YFSETQ. TCRdb keeps only in-frame clones here, not all; method: immunoSEQ multiplex PCR. The repertoire includes nearly 250,000 clones, more than 75% of them detected once, and 2% to 2.5% sits in the top ten. The sequence came from a woman aged 50 to 60 who had recovered from COVID-19. The sequenced material came from PBMCs or T cells enriched from blood (not recorded which). This chain uses TRBV5-1 with TRBJ2-7, with 8 bases aligning to TRBD2. In nucleotides, the CDR3 is TGCGCCAGCAGTCAAGATAGCGGGAACTACGAGCAGTACTTC. It translates to CASSQDSGNYEQYF.